One TCR beta chain is described in this entry. This entry belongs to a study of blood T cell repertoires in COVID-19. Turning to the study itself: COVID-19 samples collected from the United States, Italy and Spain covered acute and convalescent phases. PBMCs, B-cell-depleted T cells, or T cells provided the cDNA or gDNA that made up the material.

The authors' processing: Reference gene primer amplification in the assay estimated nucleated cell counts. Repertoires were generated with immunoSEQ multiplex PCR, while TCRdb's copy carries only in-frame clones and drops some. V, J and clone size are those of that table, while D and trimming were read from the DNA. The repertoire includes under 450,000 clones, over 65% of them detected once, and 1.1% sits in the top ten. V lost 4 bases and J 4 bases, leaving 8 bases between the germline ends. From germline, CDR1 is GTSNPN and CDR2 SVGIG (reference sequence). The CDR3 has 13 amino acids. The sample comprised peripheral blood. The receptor was isolated from a human donor with acute or convalescent COVID-19. The donor label of this sample is uncertain. V is TRBV30 and J is TRBJ2-6, with TRBD2 as a possible D gene (5 bases). In DNA, the CDR3 is TGTGCCTGGATGGGGAGAGGGGCCAACGTCCTGACTTTC. This sequence encodes CAWMGRGANVLTF.